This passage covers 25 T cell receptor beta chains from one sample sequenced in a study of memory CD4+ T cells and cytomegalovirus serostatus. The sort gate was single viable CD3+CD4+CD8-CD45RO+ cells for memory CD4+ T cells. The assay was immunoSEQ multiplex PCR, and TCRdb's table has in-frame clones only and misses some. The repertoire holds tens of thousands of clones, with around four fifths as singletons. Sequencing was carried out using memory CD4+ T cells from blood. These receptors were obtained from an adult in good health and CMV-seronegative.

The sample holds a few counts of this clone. In nucleotides, the CDR3 is TGTGCCAGCTCCTACGAGAGTCGGGTAGAGTACGAGCAGTACTTC. Protein product: CASSYESRVEYEQYF. The chain recombines TRBV6-1 with TRBJ2-7; no reliable D call. This CDR3 has 15 amino acids. Germline CDR1 MNHNS, CDR2 SASEGT. The V and J ends lost 8 bases and 4 bases respectively, with 21 bases between them.

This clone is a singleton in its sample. The chain's CDR3 is CASSWTAENEQFF. CDR3 DNA sequence: TGTGCCAGCAGCTGGACAGCAGAGAATGAGCAGTTCTTC. The gene calls are TRBV7-9 and TRBJ2-1; TRBD1 might be the D (6 bases). V was cut by 4 bases and J by 7 bases, with 11 bases left in between. Germline V gene lookup returns CDR1 SEHNR and CDR2 FQNEAQ (reference sequence). The CDR3 sequence is 13 residues long.

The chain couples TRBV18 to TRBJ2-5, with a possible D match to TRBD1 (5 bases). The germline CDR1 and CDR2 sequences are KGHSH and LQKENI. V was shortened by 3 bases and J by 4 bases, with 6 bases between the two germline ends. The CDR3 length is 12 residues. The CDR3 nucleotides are TGTGCCAGCTCACCCAGGGTAGAGACCCAGTACTTC. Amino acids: CASSPRVETQYF.

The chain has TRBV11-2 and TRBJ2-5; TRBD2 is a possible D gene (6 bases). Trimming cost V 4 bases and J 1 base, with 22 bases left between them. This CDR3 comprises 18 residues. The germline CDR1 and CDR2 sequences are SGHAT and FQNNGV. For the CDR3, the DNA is TGTGCCAGCAGCTCCGGGGCCCGTTGGTGGGGAGGCCAAGAGACCCAGTACTTC. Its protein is CASSSGARWWGGQETQYF.

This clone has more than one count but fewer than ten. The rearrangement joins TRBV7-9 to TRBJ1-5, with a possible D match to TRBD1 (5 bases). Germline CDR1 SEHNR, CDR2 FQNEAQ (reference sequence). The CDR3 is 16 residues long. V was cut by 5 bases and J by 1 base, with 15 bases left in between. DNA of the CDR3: TGTGCCAGCAGCCAGGGAGGCGCAGGCAGCAATCAGCCCCAGCATTTT. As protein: CASSQGGAGSNQPQHF.

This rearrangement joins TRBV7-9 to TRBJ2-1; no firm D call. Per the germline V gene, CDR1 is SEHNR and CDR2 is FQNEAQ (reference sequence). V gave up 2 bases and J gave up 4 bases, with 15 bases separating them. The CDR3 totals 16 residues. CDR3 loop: CASSLSSALPYNEQFF. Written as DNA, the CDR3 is TGTGCCAGCAGCTTATCGTCGGCTCTCCCTTACAATGAGCAGTTCTTC. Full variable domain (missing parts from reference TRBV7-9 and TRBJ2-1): DTGVSQNPRHKITKRGQNVTFRCDPISEHNRLYWYRQTLGQGPEFLTYFQNEAQLEKSRLLSDRFSAERPKGSFSTLEIQRTEQGDSAMYLCASSLSSALPYNEQFFGPGTRLTVL.

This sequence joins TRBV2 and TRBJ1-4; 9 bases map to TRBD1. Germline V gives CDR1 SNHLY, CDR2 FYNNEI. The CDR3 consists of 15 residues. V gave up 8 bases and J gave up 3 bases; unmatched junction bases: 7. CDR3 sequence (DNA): TGTGCCAGCGGAGGACAGGGGAGCCCTAATGAAAAACTGTTTTTT. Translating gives CASGGQGSPNEKLFF. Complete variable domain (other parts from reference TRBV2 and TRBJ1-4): EPEVTQTPSHQVTQMGQEVILRCVPISNHLYFYWYRQILGQKVEFLVSFYNNEISEKSEIFDDQFSVERPDGSNFTLKIRSTKLEDSAMYFCASGGQGSPNEKLFFGSGTQLSVL.

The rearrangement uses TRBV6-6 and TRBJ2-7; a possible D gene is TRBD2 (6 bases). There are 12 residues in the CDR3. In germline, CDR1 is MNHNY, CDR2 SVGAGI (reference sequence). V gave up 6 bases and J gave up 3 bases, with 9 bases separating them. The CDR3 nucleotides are TGTGCCAGCAGGGGAGGCGGCTACGAGCAGTACTTC. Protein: CASRGGGYEQYF.

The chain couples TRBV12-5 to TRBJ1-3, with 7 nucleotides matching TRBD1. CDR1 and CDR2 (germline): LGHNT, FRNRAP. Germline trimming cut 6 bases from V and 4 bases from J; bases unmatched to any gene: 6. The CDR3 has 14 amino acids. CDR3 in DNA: TGTGCTAGTGGCTCCGGGACAGCCGGAAACACCATATATTTT. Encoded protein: CASGSGTAGNTIYF. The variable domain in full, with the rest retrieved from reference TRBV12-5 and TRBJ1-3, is DARVTQTPRHKVTEMGQEVTMRCQPILGHNTVFWYRQTMMQGLELLAYFRNRAPLDDSGMPKDRFSAEMPDATLATLKIQPSEPRDSAVYFCASGSGTAGNTIYFGEGSWLTVV.

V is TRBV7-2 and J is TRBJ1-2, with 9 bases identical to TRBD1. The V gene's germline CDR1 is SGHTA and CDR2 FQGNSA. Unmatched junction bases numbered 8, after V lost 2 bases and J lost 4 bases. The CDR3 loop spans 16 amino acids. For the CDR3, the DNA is TGTGCCAGCAGCTTAAGAGATTTGACAGGGGGCTATGGCTACACCTTC. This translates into CASSLRDLTGGYGYTF.

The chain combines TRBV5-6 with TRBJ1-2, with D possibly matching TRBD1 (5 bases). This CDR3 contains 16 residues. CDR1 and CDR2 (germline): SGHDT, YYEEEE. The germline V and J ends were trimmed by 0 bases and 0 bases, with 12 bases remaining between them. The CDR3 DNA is TGTGCCAGCAGCTTGGGGTTGGGACCCACTAACTATGGCTACACCTTC. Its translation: CASSLGLGPTNYGYTF.

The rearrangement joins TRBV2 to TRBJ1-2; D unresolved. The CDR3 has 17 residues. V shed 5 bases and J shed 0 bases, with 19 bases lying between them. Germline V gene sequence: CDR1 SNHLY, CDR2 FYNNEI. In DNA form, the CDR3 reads TGTGCCAGCAGTTCGTTCATGTGGACGGACGCTAACTATGGCTACACCTTC. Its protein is CASSSFMWTDANYGYTF.

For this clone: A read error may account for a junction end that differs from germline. The DNA of the CDR3 is TGCAGTGCTAGAGAGGAGTTGTCCTTC. Translation: CSAREELSF. The chain joins TRBV20-1 to TRBJ2-7; no clear D. The CDR3 runs 9 residues. The germline CDR1 and CDR2 sequences are DFQATT and SNEGSKA (reference sequence).

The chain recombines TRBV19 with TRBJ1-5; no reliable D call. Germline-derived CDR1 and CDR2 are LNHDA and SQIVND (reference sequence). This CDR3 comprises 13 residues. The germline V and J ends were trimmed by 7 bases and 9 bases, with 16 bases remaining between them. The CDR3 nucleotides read TGTGCCAGTAAGGTGGCGGAACTGGGGCCCCAGCATTTT. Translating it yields CASKVAELGPQHF.

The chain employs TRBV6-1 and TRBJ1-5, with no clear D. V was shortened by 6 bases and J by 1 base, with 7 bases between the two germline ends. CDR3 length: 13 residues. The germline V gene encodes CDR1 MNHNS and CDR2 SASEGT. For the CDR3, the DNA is TGTGCCAGCAGGACCATAAGCAATCAGCCCCAGCATTTT. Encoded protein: CASRTISNQPQHF.

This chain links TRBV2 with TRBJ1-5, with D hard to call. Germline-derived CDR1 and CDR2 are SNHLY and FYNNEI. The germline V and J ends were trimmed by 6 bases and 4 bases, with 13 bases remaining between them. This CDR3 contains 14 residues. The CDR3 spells CASRMRLLNQPQHF. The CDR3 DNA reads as TGTGCCAGCAGGATGCGCCTACTAAATCAGCCCCAGCATTTT.

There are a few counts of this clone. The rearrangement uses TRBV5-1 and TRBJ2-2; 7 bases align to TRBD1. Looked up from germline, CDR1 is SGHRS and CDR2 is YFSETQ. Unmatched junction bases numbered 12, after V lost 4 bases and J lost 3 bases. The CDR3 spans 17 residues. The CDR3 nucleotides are TGCGCCAGCAGCCAGACAGGGATAGTGCGGGACACCGGGGAGCTGTTTTTT. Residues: CASSQTGIVRDTGELFF.

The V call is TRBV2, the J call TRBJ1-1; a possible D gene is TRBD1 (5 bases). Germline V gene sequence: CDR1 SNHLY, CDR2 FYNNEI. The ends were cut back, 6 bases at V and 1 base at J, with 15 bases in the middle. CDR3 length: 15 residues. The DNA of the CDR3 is TGTGCCAGCAGGGACACAGGCACTGGGAACACTGAAGCTTTCTTT. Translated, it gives CASRDTGTGNTEAFF. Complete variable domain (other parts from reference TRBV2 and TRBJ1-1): EPEVTQTPSHQVTQMGQEVILRCVPISNHLYFYWYRQILGQKVEFLVSFYNNEISEKSEIFDDQFSVERPDGSNFTLKIRSTKLEDSAMYFCASRDTGTGNTEAFFGQGTRLTVV.

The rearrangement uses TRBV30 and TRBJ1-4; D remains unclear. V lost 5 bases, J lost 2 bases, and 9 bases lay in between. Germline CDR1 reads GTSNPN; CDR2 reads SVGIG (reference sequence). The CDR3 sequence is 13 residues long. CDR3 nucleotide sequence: TGTGCCTGGGCGGCATCGACTAATGAAAAACTGTTTTTT. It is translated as CAWAASTNEKLFF.

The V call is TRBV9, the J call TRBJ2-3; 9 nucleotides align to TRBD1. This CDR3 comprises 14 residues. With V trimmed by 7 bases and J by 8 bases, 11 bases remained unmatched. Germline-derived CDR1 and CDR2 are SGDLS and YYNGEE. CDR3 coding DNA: TGTGCCAGCCAACCGGGACAGGGTTTGGGTACGCAGTATTTT. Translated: CASQPGQGLGTQYF.

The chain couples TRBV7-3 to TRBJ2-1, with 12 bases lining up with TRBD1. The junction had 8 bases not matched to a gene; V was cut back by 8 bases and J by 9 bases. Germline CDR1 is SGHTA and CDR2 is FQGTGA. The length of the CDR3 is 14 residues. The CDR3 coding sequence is TGTGCCAGCCATGGGACAGGGGGCGAAGGTGAGCAGTTCTTC. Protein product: CASHGTGGEGEQFF. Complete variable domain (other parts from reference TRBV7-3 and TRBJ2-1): GAGVSQTPSNKVTEKGKYVELRCDPISGHTALYWYRQSLGQGPEFLIYFQGTGAADDSGLPNDRFFAVRPEGSVSTLKIQRTERGDSAVYLCASHGTGGEGEQFFGPGTRLTVL.

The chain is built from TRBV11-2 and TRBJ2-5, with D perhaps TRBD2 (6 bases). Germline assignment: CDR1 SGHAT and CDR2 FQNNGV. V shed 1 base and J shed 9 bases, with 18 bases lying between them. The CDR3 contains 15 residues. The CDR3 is CASSLAGTSGEAQYF. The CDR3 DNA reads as TGTGCCAGCAGCTTAGCTGGGACCTCCGGGGAGGCCCAGTACTTC.

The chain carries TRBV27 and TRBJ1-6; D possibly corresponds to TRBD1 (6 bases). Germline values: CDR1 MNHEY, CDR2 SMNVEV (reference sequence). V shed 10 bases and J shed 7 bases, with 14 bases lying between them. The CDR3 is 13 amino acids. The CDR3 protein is CATKVRGNSPLHF. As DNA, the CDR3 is TGTGCCACCAAGGTTAGGGGGAATTCACCCCTCCACTTT.

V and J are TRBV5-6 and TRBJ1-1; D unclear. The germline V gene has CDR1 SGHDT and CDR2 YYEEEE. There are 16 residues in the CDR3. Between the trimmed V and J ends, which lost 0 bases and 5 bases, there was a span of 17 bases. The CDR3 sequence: CASSLEVERMRTEAFF. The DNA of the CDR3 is TGTGCCAGCAGCTTGGAGGTGGAGAGGATGCGGACTGAAGCTTTCTTT.

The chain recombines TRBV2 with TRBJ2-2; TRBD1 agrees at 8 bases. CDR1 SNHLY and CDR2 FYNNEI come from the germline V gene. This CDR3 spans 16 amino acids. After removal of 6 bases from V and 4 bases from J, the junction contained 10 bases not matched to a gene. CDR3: CASRSRTGSGTGELFF. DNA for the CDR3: TGTGCCAGCAGATCCCGGACAGGGTCGGGCACCGGGGAGCTGTTTTTT.